Shown below are 3 T cell receptor beta chains from a single sample sequenced in a study of blood T cell repertoires in acute mononucleosis. Sequencing was performed with immunoSEQ multiplex PCR; in TCRdb, only in-frame clones are kept and a portion is missing. The sample lists just over 2,000 clones; around 30% were seen once. Time point defined: acute infectious mononucleosis, at clinical presentation within 2 weeks of symptom onset (visit 1). The sample in question was EBV YVL epitope tetramer+ CD8+ T cells sorted from PBMCs, obtained during acute infectious mononucleosis. Noted subset: CD8 T cells binding a tetramer with EBV BRLF1 109-117 peptide (YVL-BR). The receptors originated from a man aged 18 to 30 with infectious mononucleosis caused by EBV.

This sequence joins TRBV10-3 and TRBJ2-7; D unclear. V lost 6 bases and J lost 0, with 9 bases in between. CDR1 and CDR2 from the germline V gene are ENHRY and SYGVKD. This CDR3 spans 13 amino acids. The chain's CDR3 is CAIRDDTSYEQYF. In DNA form, the CDR3 reads TGTGCCATCAGGGACGACACCTCCTACGAGCAGTACTTC.

Sample share makes this clone medium-sized (0.01 to 0.1%). The same CDR3 can be traced to other DNA sequences in this sample. The gene calls are TRBV27 and TRBJ2-1, with TRBD2 matching 10 bases. The CDR3 consists of 15 residues. The germline CDR1 and CDR2 sequences are MNHEY and SMNVEV (reference sequence). The junction had 12 bases not matched to a gene; V was cut back by 6 bases and J by 10 bases. CDR3 nucleotides: TGTGCCAGCAGATCCCTACTCGGACTAGCGGCCGAGCAGTTCTTC. This gives the protein CASRSLLGLAAEQFF.

This chain links TRBV28 with TRBJ2-5; 12 positions agree with TRBD2. V was pared by 6 bases and J by 5 bases, with 7 bases of the junction left unmatched. CDR3 length: 15 amino acids. The germline V gene encodes CDR1 MDHEN and CDR2 SYDVKM. CDR3 sequence reads: CASRSLAGGAETQYF. The CDR3 DNA sequence: TGTGCCAGCAGATCTCTAGCGGGAGGGGCGGAGACCCAGTACTTC.